The clone carrying this T cell receptor (beta chain) was found once. Its matching antigen is unknown. The length of the CDR3 is 15 residues. Germline-derived CDR1 and CDR2 are KGHSH and LQKENI. Trimming stripped 3 bases from V and 1 base from J, with 11 bases between. This record comes from a study of T cell responses to AZD1222 COVID-19 vaccine. TCRdb's copy holds only in-frame clones and misses some; the assay was immunoSEQ multiplex PCR. The sample lists 100,000 to 110,000 clones, around 87% occurring once. Notes on the study in general: After the peak T cell response, and only then, were repertoires sampled.

The sample consisted of peripheral blood, taken on day 0 of AZD1222 vaccination. The chain employs TRBV18 and TRBJ2-3; no reliable D call. This receptor was identified in an adult in good health. The CDR3 spells CASSPYTPGTDTQYF. CDR3 DNA sequence: TGTGCCAGCTCACCCTACACCCCCGGCACAGATACGCAGTATTTT.